This T cell receptor (beta chain) was retrieved from a study of blood T cells in healthy people across ages. There are 14 residues in the CDR3. Germline CDR1 reads MNHEY; CDR2 reads SVGEGT. V dropped 0 bases and J dropped 7 bases, with 10 bases sitting between them. Whole-study results and caveats: As age increased, TCR beta diversity per million T cells fell in a roughly linear fashion. Relative to aged donors, long-lived donors carried more naive CD4+ cells and displayed higher diversity.

Together with a sample-barcoded 5' primer, a J-beta primer mix was included in a second PCR lasting about 7 to 11 cycles. In TCRdb, the 5' RACE reads were re-called with MiXCR into one record per CDR3 protein. The data show around 1,800,000 distinct CDR3 sequences, with approximately 40% seen just once and approximately 22% held by the top ten. Sample donors were healthy Caucasian individuals that came from Russia, aged 6 to 90. Only a few counts were recorded for this clonotype. Its target is unknown. The receptor was isolated from a human donor in good health. This chain links TRBV6-2 or TRBV6-3 with TRBJ2-1; D is ambiguous. The specimen was blood. Here the CDR3 DNA reads TGTGCCAGCAGTTACTCCCCTAGTTTGAATGAGCAGTTCTTC. Translating it yields CASSYSPSLNEQFF.